This is a list of T cell receptor beta chains from one sample in a study of blood T cell repertoires in COVID-19. Clones were read by immunoSEQ multiplex PCR, and TCRdb kept only the in-frame ones, dropping some. The repertoire holds some 100,000 clones, with roughly four fifths as singletons. Material for sequencing was peripheral blood. These TCRs come from a human donor in a cohort sampled during active COVID-19. The CDR3 runs from the conserved cysteine through the conserved F or W. A D gene is named only where the DNA matches it firmly. A clone size is listed for some rows: how often the clone was seen (once, few, many), or a class if it is expanded.

once	TRBJ1-1	NA	TRBV6-5	CASLQYEAFF	TGTGCCAGCCTTCAGTATGAAGCTTTCTTT
NA	TRBJ2-7	TRBD2	TRBV4-1	CASSQGTSGYEQYF	TGCGCCAGCAGCCAAGGGACTAGCGGCTACGAGCAGTACTTC
NA	TRBJ2-7	NA	TRBV7-9	CASSLRQTYEQYF	TGTGCCAGCAGCTTAAGACAGACCTACGAGCAGTACTTC
NA	TRBJ1-1	TRBD1	TRBV6-5	CASIRIGTGQEEAFF	TGTGCCAGCATCCGGATAGGGACAGGCCAAGAAGAAGCTTTCTTT
few	TRBJ1-2	NA	TRBV7-2	CASSQLDRNYGYTF	TGTGCCAGCAGCCAATTGGACAGAAACTATGGCTACACCTTC
NA	TRBJ1-1	NA	TRBV3-1/TRBV3-2	CASSQEEGPTEAFF	TGTGCCAGCAGCCAGGAGGAAGGGCCCACTGAAGCTTTCTTT
NA	TRBJ1-5	TRBD1	TRBV19	CASSTQGNNQPQHF	TGTGCCAGTAGTACACAGGGGAACAATCAGCCCCAGCATTTT
NA	TRBJ1-4	NA	TRBV24-1	CATSEAETATNEKLFF	TGTGCCACCAGTGAGGCTGAGACTGCAACTAATGAAAAACTGTTTTTT
NA	TRBJ1-1	NA	TRBV28	CASSLKVPAEAFF	TGTGCCAGCAGTTTAAAAGTCCCGGCTGAAGCTTTCTTT
NA	TRBJ2-5	NA	TRBV5-1	CASSLSQETQYF	TGCGCCAGCAGCTTGTCACAAGAGACCCAGTACTTC
NA	TRBJ2-1	TRBD2	TRBV7-2	CASSLGLADNEQFF	TGTGCCAGCAGCTTAGGCCTAGCGGACAATGAGCAGTTCTTC
NA	TRBJ2-7	TRBD1	TRBV30	CAWSMGQFREQYF	TGTGCCTGGAGTATGGGACAGTTTCGCGAGCAGTACTTC
few	TRBJ1-2	TRBD1	TRBV9	CASSLDRVAGYTF	TGTGCCAGCAGCCTCGACAGGGTTGCTGGCTACACCTTC
NA	TRBJ2-7	NA	TRBV11-2	CASSDRFSHEQYF	TGTGCCAGCAGCGACAGGTTTTCCCACGAGCAGTACTTC
NA	TRBJ1-6	TRBD1	TRBV6-4	CASSEWTGMGPLHF	TGTGCCAGCAGTGAGTGGACAGGGATGGGACCCCTCCACTTT
NA	TRBJ2-7	TRBD1	TRBV7-2	CASSADRGKYEQYF	TGTGCCAGCAGCGCGGACAGGGGGAAGTACGAGCAGTACTTC
NA	TRBJ2-1	NA	TRBV5-1	CASSLVSSYNEQFF	TGCGCCAGCAGCTTGGTCAGTTCCTACAATGAGCAGTTCTTC
NA	TRBJ1-3	NA	TRBV6-5	CASSSQAIPGNTIYF	TGTGCCAGCAGCTCTCAGGCAATACCTGGAAACACCATATATTTT
NA	TRBJ2-5	TRBD2	TRBV15	CATSSGLAGPQETQYF	TGTGCCACCAGCAGTGGACTAGCGGGGCCCCAAGAGACCCAGTACTTC
NA	TRBJ1-2	TRBD1	TRBV18	CASSFAGTGIYGYTF	TGTGCCAGCTCATTCGCCGGGACAGGGATCTATGGCTACACCTTC